This T cell receptor beta chain was sequenced during a study of cytomegalovirus exposure and HLA in healthy donors. Per germline, CDR1 SGHKS and CDR2 YYEKEE (reference sequence). The CDR3 extends over 14 amino acids. V was clipped by 3 bases and J by 1 base, with 10 bases between them. The PCR used 60 Vbeta and 13 Jbeta primers. Assay: immunoSEQ multiplex PCR; the TCRdb copy retains only in-frame clones and omits some. The table includes 150,000 to 200,000 clones, 77% detected once. The TCR was taken from a man between 25 and 39 years old in good health and CMV-seropositive. Sequenced material: PBMCs. The chain links TRBV5-5 to TRBJ2-5; D might be TRBD1 (6 bases). DNA for the CDR3: TGTGCCAGCAGCTCCTGGACAGCCCAAGAGACCCAGTACTTC. Protein: CASSSWTAQETQYF.